This T cell receptor (beta chain) was obtained from a study of blood T cell repertoires in COVID-19. TCRdb keeps only in-frame clones here, not all; method: immunoSEQ multiplex PCR. Seen here are more than 150,000 clones, under 90% observed once, and the top ten hold around 6.8%. Deletions cut 7 bases from V and 0 bases from J, with 15 bases between. Germline CDR1 and CDR2: LNHDA and SQIVND (reference sequence). The CDR3 spans 16 residues. The chain recombines TRBV19 with TRBJ1-4; D is unresolved. The receptor's source is a human donor in a cohort sampled during active COVID-19. The source material was peripheral blood. CDR3 nucleotides: TGTGCCAGTACCACCGGGAGCCCAGCAACTAATGAAAAACTGTTTTTT. Protein: CASTTGSPATNEKLFF.